A single sample gave rise to the 27 T cell receptor beta chains below, sequenced in a study of CD8 T cells in Susac syndrome. Random hexamers primed reverse transcription of roughly 0.5 to 1 ug RNA. TCRdb analysed the immunoSEQ multiplex PCR reads with MiXCR anew, one entry per CDR3 protein. This table holds about 71,000 distinct CDR3 sequences, just over 90% found once. The specimen sequenced was CD4+ T cells from PBMCs. The receptors were sampled from a human donor with Susac syndrome.

The CDR3 nucleotides read TGCGCCAGCAGCTTCGGTGATTCGAACACCGGGGAGCTGTTTTTT. Residues: CASSFGDSNTGELFF. This chain connects TRBV5-1 to TRBJ2-2; unclear D gene. The ends were cut back, 2 bases at V and 0 bases at J, with 8 bases in the middle. The CDR3 spans 15 residues. Germline values: CDR1 SGHRS, CDR2 YFSETQ. The entire variable domain, with the rest obtained from reference TRBV5-1 and TRBJ2-2, is as follows: KAGVTQTPRYLIKTRGQQVTLSCSPISGHRSVSWYQQTPGQGLQFLFEYFSETQRNKGNFPGRFSGRQFSNSRSEMNVSTLELGDSALYLCASSFGDSNTGELFFGEGSRLTVL.

The chain uses TRBV7-2 and TRBJ2-2, with D perhaps TRBD1 (5 bases). V lost 2 bases, J lost 1 base, and 8 bases lay in between. Per the germline V gene, CDR1 is SGHTA and CDR2 is FQGNSA. This CDR3 comprises 15 residues. This CDR3 reads CASSLQGLNTGELFF. For the CDR3, the DNA is TGTGCCAGCAGCTTACAGGGTCTGAACACCGGGGAGCTGTTTTTT.

This clonotype has more than one count but fewer than ten. The chain joins TRBV7-2 to TRBJ1-2, with D possibly TRBD1 on 5 matching bases. The ends were cut back, 4 bases at V and 5 bases at J, with 11 bases in the middle. This CDR3 is built from 13 residues. Germline CDR1 reads SGHTA; CDR2 reads FQGNSA. The CDR3 bases are TGTGCCAGCAGCTCCGGGACGGCGTATGGCTACACCTTC. It codes for CASSSGTAYGYTF.

The chain carries TRBV6-1 and TRBJ1-5; maybe TRBD1 (5 bases). V was shortened by 4 bases and J by 3 bases, with 10 bases between the two germline ends. The CDR3 spans 14 residues. The germline CDR1 and CDR2 sequences are MNHNS and SASEGT. CDR3 region: CASSAEGINQPQHF. CDR3 bases: TGTGCCAGCAGTGCAGAGGGGATCAATCAGCCCCAGCATTTT.

This chain uses TRBV7-9 with TRBJ2-7; no clear D. The CDR3 runs to 13 residues. Germline V gives CDR1 SEHNR, CDR2 FQNEAQ (reference sequence). V dropped 2 bases and J dropped 0 bases, with 5 bases sitting between them. CDR3 in DNA: TGTGCCAGCAGCTTAATAAACTCCTACGAGCAGTACTTC. Protein: CASSLINSYEQYF. The full variable domain, with the rest looked up from reference TRBV7-9 and TRBJ2-7, is DTGVSQNPRHKITKRGQNVTFRCDPISEHNRLYWYRQTLGQGPEFLTYFQNEAQLEKSRLLSDRFSAERPKGSFSTLEIQRTEQGDSAMYLCASSLINSYEQYFGPGTRLTVT.

The J gene is TRBJ1-1, the V gene TRBV25-1; maybe TRBD1 (6 bases). Germline assignment: CDR1 MGHDK and CDR2 SYGVNS. Deletions cut 8 bases from V and 1 base from J, with 17 bases between. This CDR3 has 15 residues. CDR3 DNA: TGTGCCAGCGCAAAACCGGGACACAGGAACACTGAAGCTTTCTTT. It encodes CASAKPGHRNTEAFF.

The chain recombines TRBV6-2 or TRBV6-3 with TRBJ2-7; unclear D gene. The germline CDR1 and CDR2 sequences are MNHEY and SVGEGT. The CDR3 runs to 11 residues. V was pared by 5 bases and J by 3 bases, with 5 bases between. CDR3 amino acids: CASSRVYEQYF. CDR3 DNA: TGTGCCAGCAGTAGGGTCTACGAGCAGTACTTC.

The J gene is TRBJ2-7, the V gene TRBV6-5; the match to TRBD1 covers 9 bases. The V and J ends lost 6 bases and 6 bases, in that order; junction bases with no gene match: 6. The CDR3 is made up of 13 amino acids. Germline values: CDR1 MNHEY, CDR2 SVGAGI. The DNA for the CDR3 is TGTGCCAGCAGGGGGACAGGGCGAGGCGAGCAGTACTTC. It is translated as CASRGTGRGEQYF.

This clonotype has a single count. V and J are TRBV3-1 and TRBJ1-4, with TRBD1 matching over 7 bases. The CDR3 spans 14 residues. CDR1 is LGHDT and CDR2 is YNNKEL in the germline V gene (reference sequence). Germline trimming cut 3 bases from V and 10 bases from J; bases unmatched to any gene: 8. CDR3 region: CASSQLRQGGKLFF. Written as DNA, the CDR3 is TGTGCCAGCAGCCAGCTCCGACAGGGAGGAAAACTGTTTTTT.

The chain has TRBV9 and TRBJ2-3; D is possibly TRBD1 (6 bases). The CDR3 sequence is 15 residues long. The V end was cut by 0 bases, the J end by 3 bases, with 11 bases between. Germline assignment: CDR1 SGDLS and CDR2 YYNGEE. In DNA, the CDR3 is TGTGCCAGCAGCGTAGCTCACAGGGCTACAGATACGCAGTATTTT. Encoded protein: CASSVAHRATDTQYF.

This chain uses TRBV9 with TRBJ2-3; 9 bases align to TRBD1. This CDR3 has 14 residues. Per germline, CDR1 SGDLS and CDR2 YYNGEE. The V and J ends lost 4 bases and 4 bases, in that order; junction bases with no gene match: 4. This CDR3 is CASSPGTGSDTQYF. The CDR3 nucleotides are TGTGCCAGCAGCCCCGGGACAGGGTCAGATACGCAGTATTTT.

The genes are TRBV28 and TRBJ1-6; D is undetermined. The CDR3 length is 13 residues. Germline loops: CDR1 MDHEN, CDR2 SYDVKM. V lost 7 bases and J lost 7, with 11 bases in between. The CDR3 region is CASTTQVNSPLHF. The CDR3 region has the DNA TGTGCCAGCACCACGCAAGTCAATTCACCCCTCCACTTT.

The chain recombines TRBV10-3 with TRBJ2-2; TRBD1 might be the D (5 bases). Germline V gene sequence: CDR1 ENHRY, CDR2 SYGVKD. V was trimmed by 4 bases and J by 4 bases, leaving 13 bases between them. This CDR3 region has 15 residues. The CDR3 DNA follows: TGTGCCATCAGTGGTTTACAGGAGACCACCGGGGAGCTGTTTTTT. It translates to CAISGLQETTGELFF.

This chain links TRBV20-1 with TRBJ2-7; D perhaps matches TRBD1 (6 bases). This CDR3 contains 15 residues. CDR1 and CDR2 from the germline V gene are DFQATT and SNEGSKA (reference sequence). V lost 5 bases and J 1 base, leaving 18 bases between the germline ends. This CDR3 is CSAARLLQGSYEQYF. DNA of the CDR3: TGCAGTGCTGCCCGGTTGTTACAGGGATCCTACGAGCAGTACTTC.

This clonotype was recorded only once. The gene calls are TRBV7-9 and TRBJ1-5; 8 nucleotides match TRBD1. Germline-derived CDR1 and CDR2 are SEHNR and FQNEAQ (reference sequence). The CDR3 length is 15 residues. V lost 1 base, J lost 3 bases, and 2 bases stayed unmatched. The CDR3 DNA is TGTGCCAGCAGCTTAGAGACAGGGGTCAATCAGCCCCAGCATTTT. This codes for CASSLETGVNQPQHF.

This clonotype has only a few counts. The gene calls are TRBV18 and TRBJ2-4; D call uncertain. Germline CDR1 and CDR2: KGHSH and LQKENI. The CDR3 is 14 amino acids. Between the trimmed V and J ends, which lost 3 bases and 0 bases, there was a span of 6 bases. The CDR3 region is CASSPDLAKNIQYF. The CDR3 DNA sequence: TGTGCCAGCTCACCCGACTTAGCCAAAAACATTCAGTACTTC.

V is TRBV9 and J is TRBJ2-3; no clear D gene. Germline loops: CDR1 SGDLS, CDR2 YYNGEE. Trimming pared 4 bases from V and 4 bases from J, leaving 10 bases between. This CDR3 is built from 13 residues. This chain's CDR3 is CASSILTADTQYF. In DNA form, the CDR3 reads TGTGCCAGCAGCATACTTACGGCAGATACGCAGTATTTT.

The gene calls are TRBV20-1 and TRBJ2-4, with 8 bases lining up with TRBD1. CDR3 size: 13 residues. V lost 1 base and J lost 8; bases outside the gene matches: 4. Germline CDR1 DFQATT, CDR2 SNEGSKA (reference sequence). CDR3 residues: CSARGRGRDIQYF. CDR3 bases: TGCAGTGCTAGAGGCAGGGGGCGGGACATTCAGTACTTC.

This clonotype was seen only a few times. The rearrangement joins TRBV6-2 or TRBV6-3 to TRBJ2-7; D not resolved. From germline, CDR1 is MNHEY and CDR2 SVGEGT. The CDR3 is 15 amino acids. V lost 4 bases to trimming and J lost 3 bases, with 16 bases between them. DNA for the CDR3: TGTGCCAGCAGTTCCATCGGGTCCGCCCGCTACGAGCAGTACTTC. Residues: CASSSIGSARYEQYF.

The chain recombines TRBV3-1 with TRBJ1-5; no reliable D call. Germline loops: CDR1 LGHDT, CDR2 YNNKEL (reference sequence). Trimming stripped 1 base from V and 1 base from J, with 5 bases between. The CDR3 is 14 residues long. The CDR3 DNA reads TGTGCCAGCAGCCAAGCCGACAGCAATCAGCCCCAGCATTTT. Protein: CASSQADSNQPQHF.

The V gene is TRBV7-6, the J gene TRBJ2-3; TRBD2 matches 14 bases. Germline-derived CDR1 and CDR2 are SGHVS and FNYEAQ. This CDR3 region has 20 residues. V shed 5 bases, J shed 10 bases, and the junction held 23 bases outside the gene matches. The CDR3 sequence is CASSPSASLGLAGAKDPQYF. The CDR3 DNA sequence: TGTGCCAGCAGCCCTTCGGCAAGCCTGGGACTAGCGGGGGCCAAGGATCCGCAGTATTTT.

The chain combines TRBV20-1 with TRBJ2-1; TRBD1 matches 8 bases. V shed 4 bases and J 3 bases; nucleotides not matched to a gene: 5. This CDR3 comprises 14 residues. The V gene's germline CDR1 is DFQATT and CDR2 SNEGSKA (reference sequence). CDR3 bases: TGCAGTGCTACCGACAGGGGCTTCTACAATGAGCAGTTCTTC. This sequence encodes CSATDRGFYNEQFF.

The genes are TRBV20-1 and TRBJ1-4; a possible D gene is TRBD1 (5 bases). The germline V gene has CDR1 DFQATT and CDR2 SNEGSKA (reference sequence). Trimming stripped 2 bases from V and 4 bases from J, with 14 bases between. The CDR3 consists of 15 residues. The DNA of the CDR3 is TGCAGTGCTAGATTCGGTTGGGGCGTTAATGAAAAACTGTTTTTT. Its protein product is CSARFGWGVNEKLFF.

V usage is TRBV5-1 and J usage is TRBJ2-3; 11 positions agree with TRBD2. CDR3 size: 16 residues. V lost 6 bases and J lost 7; bases outside the gene matches: 13. CDR1 is SGHRS and CDR2 is YFSETQ in the germline V gene. For the CDR3, the DNA is TGCGCCAGCACCGGGACTAGCGGTCCGGTGGTAAATACGCAGTATTTT. It specifies CASTGTSGPVVNTQYF.

The V gene is TRBV18, the J gene TRBJ2-1; TRBD2 is a possible D gene (6 bases). Trimming took off 6 bases at V and 2 bases at J, with 14 bases between the two ends. The CDR3 has 15 residues. Germline CDR1 and CDR2: KGHSH and LQKENI. CDR3 region: CASSPSEGTYNEQFF. In DNA form, the CDR3 reads TGTGCCAGCTCCCCCTCGGAGGGGACCTACAATGAGCAGTTCTTC. The full variable domain, in which reference TRBV18 and TRBJ2-1 provide the parts outside the CDR3, is NAGVMQNPRHLVRRRGQEARLRCSPMKGHSHVYWYRQLPEEGLKFMVYLQKENIIDESGMPKERFSAEFPKEGPSILRIQQVVRGDSAAYFCASSPSEGTYNEQFFGPGTRLTVL.

The rearrangement uses TRBV9 and TRBJ2-2; no definite D call. V shed 1 base and J shed 4 bases, with 11 bases lying between them. From germline, CDR1 is SGDLS and CDR2 YYNGEE. This CDR3 region has 15 residues. The CDR3 is CASSVRPGPTGELFF. CDR3 in DNA: TGTGCCAGCAGCGTAAGGCCAGGTCCCACCGGGGAGCTGTTTTTT.

The rearrangement uses TRBV6-5 and TRBJ1-6, with 10 positions matching TRBD1. V was clipped by 2 bases and J by 5 bases; unmatched bases: 6. The CDR3 contains 17 residues. The germline CDR1 and CDR2 sequences are MNHEY and SVGAGI. As DNA, the CDR3 is TGTGCCAGCAGTTACGGTAGGACAGGGGGTAATAATTCACCCCTCCACTTT. Its protein is CASSYGRTGGNNSPLHF.